Shown below are 2 T cell receptor beta chains from a single sample sequenced in a study of cytomegalovirus exposure and HLA in healthy donors. The PCR employed 60 Vbeta primers together with 13 Jbeta primers. This table comes from immunoSEQ multiplex PCR, and its TCRdb copy is limited to in-frame clones, with some not included. The profile shows about 190,000 clones, approximately 70% of them singletons. What was sequenced was PBMCs. All receptors derive from a woman in her twenties or thirties in good health and CMV-seropositive.

The chain joins TRBV5-1 to TRBJ2-5, with 14 positions matching TRBD2. Germline V lookup: CDR1 SGHRS, CDR2 YFSETQ. V lost 4 bases, J lost 6 bases, and 8 bases stayed unmatched. This CDR3 comprises 16 residues. The CDR3 is CASSLGTSGGEKTQYF. CDR3 bases: TGCGCCAGCAGCCTAGGGACTAGCGGGGGAGAGAAGACCCAGTACTTC.

This chain links TRBV29-1 with TRBJ2-7; 7 bases line up with TRBD2. CDR3 length: 13 residues. V gave up 2 bases and J gave up 5 bases; unmatched junction bases: 6. Germline CDR1 and CDR2: SQVTM and ANQGSEA. The CDR3 bases are TGCAGCGTTGAATTGGGGGAGGGCGACGAGCAGTACTTC. Protein: CSVELGEGDEQYF.